This T cell receptor beta chain was identified during a study of T cell repertoires in cytomegalovirus infection. Study as a whole: A matching HLA type, together with CMV infection, was signaled by public TCR beta signatures. Findings of the study overall: CMV carriers having the relevant HLA were flagged by cumulative public TCR beta family frequency. Ex vivo responses were dominated by HLA-C-restricted CMV-specific TCR beta clonotypes.

TCRdb re-called the reads through MiXCR, storing one row per CDR3 protein. Of some 100,000 distinct CDR3 sequences in the sample, 20% to 30% are singletons; the top ten hold about two fifths. Looked up from germline, CDR1 is SGHVS and CDR2 is FNYEAQ. With 4 bases removed from V and 4 bases from J, the gap between germline ends came to 11 bases. The CDR3 sequence is 14 residues long. This clonotype was counted many times. The target antigen is unknown. The rearrangement uses TRBV7-6 and TRBJ2-1; D might be TRBD1 (5 bases). The receptor was derived from a human donor in good health (CMV status not recorded). Some clones in this sample may be carry-over from other donors' samples. The sequencing input was CD8+ T cells from PBMCs. The CDR3 here is CASSSADTYNEQFF. DNA of the CDR3: TGTGCCAGCAGCTCGGCGGACACTTACAATGAGCAGTTCTTC.